The 18 T cell receptor beta chains below all came from one sample that was sequenced in a study of blood T cell repertoires in COVID-19. This table comes from immunoSEQ multiplex PCR, and its TCRdb copy is limited to in-frame clones, with some not included. The table has around 190,000 clones, more than 70% seen once; the top ten hold 18%. The sample comprised peripheral blood. The receptors derive from a man aged 45 to 65 with COVID-19, enrolled during active disease.

The chain uses TRBV5-4 and TRBJ2-7; the match to TRBD2 covers 10 bases. After removal of 0 bases from V and 2 bases from J, the junction contained 2 bases not matched to a gene. Germline CDR1 reads SGHNT; CDR2 reads YYREEE (reference sequence). CDR3 length: 15 residues. The CDR3 region has the DNA TGTGCCAGCAGCTTGGAACTAGCGGGGCCCTACGAGCAGTACTTC. Amino acid sequence: CASSLELAGPYEQYF.

This clone occurred a few times. The chain joins TRBV19 to TRBJ2-2, with 11 positions matching TRBD2. The CDR3 runs to 18 residues. CDR1 LNHDA and CDR2 SQIVND come from the germline V gene (reference sequence). Trimming at V came to 2 bases and at J to 2 bases, leaving 7 bases not matched to a gene. CDR3 residues: CASSILGLAGGNTGELFF. DNA for the CDR3: TGTGCCAGTAGTATACTCGGGCTAGCGGGGGGCAACACCGGGGAGCTGTTTTTT.

The chain joins TRBV5-4 to TRBJ2-2, with TRBD1 matching 7 bases. This CDR3 has 18 amino acids. Per germline, CDR1 SGHNT and CDR2 YYREEE (reference sequence). The V gene end was trimmed by 4 bases and the J gene end by 1 base; junction bases not matched to a gene: 13. The CDR3 is CASSRPAWTGRNTGELFF. The CDR3 DNA is TGTGCCAGCAGCCGGCCAGCTTGGACAGGACGGAACACCGGGGAGCTGTTTTTT. The full variable domain, rest sourced from reference TRBV5-4 and TRBJ2-2, is ETGVTQSPTHLIKTRGQQVTLRCSSQSGHNTVSWYQQALGQGPQFIFQYYREEENGRGNFPPRFSGLQFPNYSSELNVNALELDDSALYLCASSRPAWTGRNTGELFFGEGSRLTVL.

V and J are TRBV6-5 and TRBJ1-1; D is unresolved. The V gene's germline CDR1 is MNHEY and CDR2 SVGAGI. This CDR3 comprises 14 residues. The ends were cut back, 6 bases at V and 8 bases at J, with 19 bases in the middle. The DNA for the CDR3 is TGTGCCAGCAGGAACCTACTGGGAGGATCGGAAGCTTTCTTT. Encoded protein: CASRNLLGGSEAFF.

V and J are TRBV6-1 and TRBJ1-2, with no clear D. V was shortened by 4 bases and J by 8 bases, with 8 bases between the two germline ends. Germline V CDR1 and CDR2: MNHNS, SASEGT. The CDR3 is made up of 11 amino acids. The CDR3, as DNA: TGTGCCAGCAGTGGCTCGCGGGGCTACACCTTC. As protein: CASSGSRGYTF.

This chain connects TRBV3-1 (or the pseudogene TRBV3-2) to TRBJ1-2; 8 bases fit TRBD1. J was trimmed by 8 bases and V by 10 bases; bases with no gene match: 9. Germline CDR1 is LGHDT and CDR2 is YNNKEL (reference sequence). This CDR3 comprises 12 residues. The CDR3 spells CATNEDRGGYTF. The CDR3 DNA is TGTGCCACCAATGAAGACAGGGGCGGCTACACCTTC.

The chain couples TRBV27 to TRBJ2-7, with 13 positions matching TRBD2. Germline V gene data show CDR1 as MNHEY and CDR2 as SMNVEV (reference sequence). The CDR3 spans 16 residues. Unmatched junction bases numbered 4, after V lost 3 bases and J lost 2 bases. CDR3 nucleotide sequence: TGTGCCAGCAGTTTTAGGGGGACTAGCGGGACCTACGAGCAGTACTTC. Amino acids: CASSFRGTSGTYEQYF.

V usage is TRBV6-6 and J usage is TRBJ1-1, with D maybe TRBD1 (5 bases). V was cut by 5 bases and J by 6 bases, with 13 bases left in between. Germline V gives CDR1 MNHNY, CDR2 SVGAGI (reference sequence). The CDR3 loop spans 13 amino acids. CDR3 region: CASSQVRGAEAFF. The CDR3 DNA reads TGTGCCAGCAGTCAAGTGCGGGGGGCTGAAGCTTTCTTT.

This chain links TRBV4-3 with TRBJ2-6, with D maybe TRBD1 (6 bases). The CDR3 is 19 amino acids. Germline CDR1 and CDR2: LGHNA and YSLEER. Trimming removed 0 bases at V and 2 bases at J, with 17 bases between. The CDR3 sequence is CASSQEATGFRAGANVLTF. CDR3 coding DNA: TGCGCCAGCAGCCAAGAGGCCACAGGGTTCAGGGCTGGGGCCAACGTCCTGACTTTC.

This clone was counted once. Other DNA variants within this sample encode the same CDR3. J is TRBJ1-3 and V is TRBV19; D not certain. The CDR3 has 14 amino acids. The V end was cut by 1 base, the J end by 0 bases, with 4 bases between. Germline CDR1 LNHDA, CDR2 SQIVND (reference sequence). In nucleotides, the CDR3 is TGTGCCAGTAGTATAGGGGCCTCTGGAAACACCATATATTTT. Its translation is CASSIGASGNTIYF.

CDR3 region: CATSGGTENSPLHF. The CDR3 DNA reads as TGTGCCACCAGTGGGGGGACAGAGAATTCACCCCTCCACTTT. The V gene is TRBV24-1, the J gene TRBJ1-6; 7 nucleotides match TRBD1. The V and J ends lost 5 bases and 7 bases, in that order; junction bases with no gene match: 4. The CDR3 spans 14 residues. The germline CDR1 and CDR2 sequences are KGHDR and SFDVKD.

This clone was recorded once. The chain employs TRBV11-2 and TRBJ1-5, with D unresolved. CDR3 size: 15 residues. Germline CDR1 SGHAT, CDR2 FQNNGV. Deletions cut 1 base from V and 3 bases from J, with 10 bases between. CDR3 region: CASSLVASYNQPQHF. CDR3 nucleotide sequence: TGTGCCAGCAGCTTAGTAGCCAGCTACAATCAGCCCCAGCATTTT.

The chain joins TRBV2 to TRBJ2-1; 12 bases match TRBD2. In germline, CDR1 is SNHLY, CDR2 FYNNEI. This CDR3 comprises 14 residues. J gave up 5 bases and V 7 bases, and 3 bases lay outside the gene matches. The CDR3 protein is CASTRLAGDNEQFF. Written as DNA, the CDR3 is TGTGCCAGCACCCGACTAGCGGGAGACAATGAGCAGTTCTTC.

The genes are TRBV18 and TRBJ1-6; 10 positions agree with TRBD1. Looked up from germline, CDR1 is KGHSH and CDR2 is LQKENI. V was pared by 2 bases and J by 8 bases, with 3 bases of the junction left unmatched. This CDR3 comprises 15 residues. In DNA form, the CDR3 reads TGTGCCAGCTCACCAAGCGGGACAGGGGATTCACCCCTCCACTTT. Its translation is CASSPSGTGDSPLHF. Full variable domain (missing parts from reference TRBV18 and TRBJ1-6): NAGVMQNPRHLVRRRGQEARLRCSPMKGHSHVYWYRQLPEEGLKFMVYLQKENIIDESGMPKERFSAEFPKEGPSILRIQQVVRGDSAAYFCASSPSGTGDSPLHFGNGTRLTVT.

The V and J genes are TRBV7-2 and TRBJ2-2, with TRBD2 matching 9 bases. The CDR3 is made up of 15 amino acids. Unmatched junction bases numbered 6, after V lost 5 bases and J lost 5 bases. Germline assignment: CDR1 SGHTA and CDR2 FQGNSA. The CDR3 loop reads CASSTPRGGTGELFF. The CDR3 DNA follows: TGTGCCAGCAGCACGCCGCGGGGGGGAACCGGGGAGCTGTTTTTT. The whole variable domain, remainder taken from reference TRBV7-2 and TRBJ2-2, is GAGVSQSPSNKVTEKGKDVELRCDPISGHTALYWYRQSLGQGLEFLIYFQGNSAPDKSGLPSDRFSAERTGGSVSTLTIQRTQQEDSAVYLCASSTPRGGTGELFFGEGSRLTVL.

CDR3 nucleotide sequence: TGTGCCATCAGTGAGTCGCTTGGACAATTCAATCAGCCCCAGCATTTT. It is translated as CAISESLGQFNQPQHF. V usage is TRBV10-3 and J usage is TRBJ1-5; weak D call: TRBD1 (5 bases). Germline V gene sequence: CDR1 ENHRY, CDR2 SYGVKD. V shed 0 bases and J shed 3 bases, with 12 bases lying between them. CDR3 length: 16 amino acids.

The rearrangement links TRBV7-2 to TRBJ2-3; D uncertain. Trimming cost V 1 base and J 5 bases, with 13 bases left between them. CDR3 length equals 15 residues. Germline V CDR1 and CDR2: SGHTA, FQGNSA. This chain's CDR3 is CASSLVGQPLDTQYF. The CDR3 DNA is TGTGCCAGCAGCTTAGTTGGGCAGCCTTTAGATACGCAGTATTTT.

As DNA, the CDR3 is TGTGCCAGCAGCTCGTCCGTAACAGGGGTCTCCTACAATGAGCAGTTCTTC. It encodes CASSSSVTGVSYNEQFF. The chain is built from TRBV7-9 and TRBJ2-1; 7 nucleotides line up with TRBD1. J was trimmed by 0 bases and V by 4 bases; bases with no gene match: 9. CDR3 size: 17 residues. Germline CDR1 SEHNR, CDR2 FQNEAQ (reference sequence).